The sequence of this T cell receptor (beta chain) was determined in a study of blood T cell repertoires in COVID-19. In the study overall: Sources were T cells, B-cell-depleted T cells, or PBMCs; the material itself was cDNA or gDNA.

The data were produced by immunoSEQ multiplex PCR, yet TCRdb's version contains in-frame clones alone and is incomplete. The repertoire includes a few hundred thousand clones, 75% to 90% of them detected once, and over 4% sits in the top ten. Germline V gene lookup returns CDR1 ENHRY and CDR2 SYGVKD. This CDR3 is built from 14 residues. V dropped 6 bases and J dropped 9; count of bases not matched to a gene: 6. The Seattle patients joined while their infection was active and were tracked longitudinally afterward. The chain employs TRBV10-3 and TRBJ2-1, with 12 bases aligning to TRBD1. Sequencing input: peripheral blood. The clonotype comes from a woman in her 70s with COVID-19, enrolled during active disease. The DNA of the CDR3 is TGTGCCATCAGGCCGGGACAGGGGGCTTCTGAGCAGTTCTTC. Amino acid sequence: CAIRPGQGASEQFF.